Below are 9 T cell receptor beta chains sequenced from a single sample in a study of cytomegalovirus exposure and HLA in healthy donors listed by TCRdb under 2017. Library prep was done by the immunoSEQ multiplex PCR assay. For the multiplex PCR, a mixture combining 60 forward primers for TCR Vbeta segments and 13 reverse primers for TCR Jbeta segments was used. In its TCRdb copy, this immuneACCESS table keeps in-frame sequences only and misses some clones. Where compared with another copy, unresolved V genes explain less than half of these, and the others have no known cause. This sample gives approximately 150,000 clones in total; 75% to 85% of them show up just once. About 1.5% of the sample is in the top ten clones. The sample taken for sequencing was PBMCs. The receptors were gathered from a woman in her 30s in good health and CMV-seropositive.

V gene TRBV28 combines with J gene TRBJ2-3; 10 nucleotides match TRBD2. The V and J ends lost 2 bases and 4 bases, in that order; junction bases with no gene match: 6. This CDR3 has 16 amino acids. The germline V gene has CDR1 MDHEN and CDR2 SYDVKM. CDR3 DNA: TGTGCCAGCAGTTTACGCTTGCTAGCGGGAGCAGATACGCAGTATTTT. Translated: CASSLRLLAGADTQYF.

This rearrangement joins TRBV11-2 to TRBJ2-1; D might be TRBD2 (5 bases). CDR1 is SGHAT, CDR2 FQNNGV, per germline. The CDR3 totals 17 residues. Trimming took 7 bases from V and 0 from J, leaving 19 bases between them. The CDR3 DNA reads TGTGCCAGCACCTTGACGATGGGTGGGAGCTCCTACAATGAGCAGTTCTTC. This encodes CASTLTMGGSSYNEQFF.

This chain joins TRBV4-1 and TRBJ2-1; 12 bases are a match to TRBD2. Germline V lookup: CDR1 MGHRA, CDR2 YSYEKL. The CDR3 consists of 17 residues. The trim removed 4 bases at V and 5 bases at J, leaving 9 bases unmatched. Written as DNA, the CDR3 is TGCGCCAGCAGCCTAGGACTAGCGGGAACGGGGGACAATGAGCAGTTCTTC. Translation gives CASSLGLAGTGDNEQFF.

This chain connects TRBV7-2 to TRBJ2-5; TRBD1 matches at 8 bases. J lost 5 bases, V lost 3 bases, and 8 bases had no gene match. This CDR3 has 15 residues. Germline V gives CDR1 SGHTA, CDR2 FQGNSA. The CDR3 reads CASSFPRQGYETQYF. CDR3 coding DNA: TGTGCCAGCAGCTTCCCTAGACAGGGGTATGAGACCCAGTACTTC. The full variable domain, with the rest looked up from reference TRBV7-2 and TRBJ2-5, is GAGVSQSPSNKVTEKGKDVELRCDPISGHTALYWYRQSLGQGLEFLIYFQGNSAPDKSGLPSDRFSAERTGGSVSTLTIQRTQQEDSAVYLCASSFPRQGYETQYFGPGTRLLVL.

The chain combines TRBV29-1 with TRBJ2-5; the D gene is possibly TRBD2 (5 bases). The CDR3 is 12 residues long. V lost 5 bases, J lost 1 base, and 8 bases lay in between. From germline, CDR1 is SQVTM and CDR2 ANQGSEA. CDR3 in DNA: TGCAGCGTTAGAGGGAGCCAAGAGACCCAGTACTTC. Its protein product is CSVRGSQETQYF. Supplemented by reference TRBV29-1 and TRBJ2-5, the full variable domain reads SAVISQKPSRDICQRGTSLTIQCQVDSQVTMMFWYRQQPGQSLTLIATANQGSEATYESGFVIDKFPISRPNLTFSTLTVSNMSPEDSSIYLCSVRGSQETQYFGPGTRLLVL.

The gene calls are TRBV5-1 and TRBJ2-1, with TRBD2 identical over 8 bases. V dropped 0 bases and J dropped 3; count of bases not matched to a gene: 20. The CDR3 has 21 residues. The germline V gene has CDR1 SGHRS and CDR2 YFSETQ. The CDR3: CASSLGGYREGSGGFYNEQFF. The CDR3 DNA reads as TGCGCCAGCAGCTTGGGGGGCTACAGGGAGGGGTCGGGGGGGTTCTACAATGAGCAGTTCTTC.

This clone was counted only a few times. The chain's CDR3 is CSVGGTPQETQYF. CDR3 nucleotide sequence: TGCAGCGTCGGGGGGACACCACAAGAGACCCAGTACTTC. The genes are TRBV29-1 and TRBJ2-5, with D perhaps TRBD2 (7 bases). The CDR3 has 13 amino acids. V gave up 6 bases and J gave up 2 bases, with 13 bases separating them. The germline gives CDR1 SQVTM, CDR2 ANQGSEA.

The chain has TRBV2 and TRBJ2-5; maybe TRBD1 (5 bases). The germline V and J ends were trimmed by 5 bases and 1 base, with 11 bases remaining between them. Looked up from germline, CDR1 is SNHLY and CDR2 is FYNNEI. This CDR3 is 14 amino acids long. CDR3 residues: CASSLLTAQETQYF. The DNA for the CDR3 is TGTGCCAGCAGTTTACTGACAGCCCAAGAGACCCAGTACTTC. Variable domain in full (rest from reference TRBV2 and TRBJ2-5): EPEVTQTPSHQVTQMGQEVILRCVPISNHLYFYWYRQILGQKVEFLVSFYNNEISEKSEIFDDQFSVERPDGSNFTLKIRSTKLEDSAMYFCASSLLTAQETQYFGPGTRLLVL.

V and J are TRBV6-1 and TRBJ2-2; D perhaps matches TRBD1 (6 bases). Trimming took 4 bases from V and 5 from J, leaving 11 bases between them. CDR1 MNHNS and CDR2 SASEGT come from the germline V gene. The CDR3 has 14 amino acids. CDR3 DNA sequence: TGTGCCAGCAGTGTCGAAGGGGGAACCGGGGAGCTGTTTTTT. This sequence encodes CASSVEGGTGELFF.